These T cell receptor beta chains were read from a single sample in a study of cytomegalovirus exposure and HLA in healthy donors. TCRdb's copy holds only in-frame clones and misses some; the assay was immunoSEQ multiplex PCR. The sample lists approximately 160,000 clones, approximately 80% occurring once. The sample was PBMCs. Source of these receptors: a man younger than 40 in good health and CMV-seropositive. CDR3s include the opening cysteine and the closing phenylalanine or tryptophan. The order of the fields is D gene, J gene, V gene, clone size, CDR3 protein, CDR3 DNA. The D gene is left open where the match is weak. Clone size is not always given. Where it is, it says once, few, many or a class for expanded clones.

D: TRBD1; J: TRBJ2-7; V: TRBV6-5; size: .; CDR3: CASSPGQVILYEQYF; DNA: TGTGCCAGCAGTCCCGGACAGGTCATCCTCTACGAGCAGTACTTC
D: .; J: TRBJ2-2; V: TRBV20-1; size: .; CDR3: CSASPGGELFF; DNA: TGCAGTGCTAGTCCCGGCGGGGAGCTGTTTTTT
D: .; J: TRBJ1-2; V: TRBV4-3; size: .; CDR3: CASSHTGSPYGYTF; DNA: TGCGCCAGCAGCCACACAGGGTCCCCCTATGGCTACACCTTC
D: TRBD2; J: TRBJ2-3; V: TRBV10-3; size: .; CDR3: CAISAAASGGGDTQYF; DNA: TGTGCCATCAGTGCGGCGGCTAGCGGGGGCGGAGATACGCAGTATTTT
D: .; J: TRBJ1-1; V: TRBV6-5; size: .; CDR3: CASSFLLRDTEAFF; DNA: TGTGCCAGCAGTTTCCTATTGCGGGACACTGAAGCTTTCTTT
D: TRBD2; J: TRBJ2-2; V: TRBV2; size: .; CDR3: CASSGTSGTGELFF; DNA: TGTGCCAGCAGTGGGACTAGCGGCACCGGGGAGCTGTTTTTT
D: .; J: TRBJ1-2; V: TRBV10-2; size: .; CDR3: CASSEMGRQGYTF; DNA: TGCGCCAGCAGTGAGATGGGGCGGCAAGGCTACACCTTC
D: .; J: TRBJ1-1; V: TRBV5-1; size: .; CDR3: CASSFGVPTEAFF; DNA: TGCGCCAGCAGCTTTGGAGTTCCCACTGAAGCTTTCTTT
D: .; J: TRBJ1-2; V: TRBV10-2; size: .; CDR3: CASNPSSDRFSYGYTF; DNA: TGCGCCAGCAATCCATCCTCCGACAGGTTCTCCTATGGCTACACCTTC
D: TRBD1; J: TRBJ2-7; V: TRBV9; size: .; CDR3: CASSVAGTGEYEQYF; DNA: TGTGCCAGCAGCGTCGCCGGGACAGGGGAATACGAGCAGTACTTC
D: .; J: TRBJ2-2; V: TRBV5-8; size: .; CDR3: CAVRGRLTRNTGELFF; DNA: TGTGCCGTGCGGGGGCGATTGACACGAAACACCGGGGAGCTGTTTTTT
D: .; J: TRBJ1-5; V: TRBV27; size: .; CDR3: CASRVRDNSNQPQHF; DNA: TGTGCCAGCCGCGTGCGGGATAATAGCAATCAGCCCCAGCATTTT
D: .; J: TRBJ1-5; V: TRBV4-3; size: .; CDR3: CASSQDGNQPQHF; DNA: TGCGCCAGCAGCCAAGACGGGAATCAGCCCCAGCATTTT
D: TRBD2; J: TRBJ2-1; V: TRBV5-4; size: .; CDR3: CASSLAGGLDEQFF; DNA: TGTGCCAGCAGCTTGGCGGGGGGGCTCGATGAGCAGTTCTTC
D: .; J: TRBJ1-1; V: TRBV6-5; size: .; CDR3: CASSYSEAVVNTEAFF; DNA: TGTGCCAGCAGTTACTCGGAGGCAGTTGTGAACACTGAAGCTTTCTTT
D: .; J: TRBJ2-5; V: TRBV5-1; size: .; CDR3: CASSLVGQGLGETQYF; DNA: TGCGCCAGCAGCTTGGTCGGGCAGGGGTTGGGAGAGACCCAGTACTTC
D: TRBD2; J: TRBJ2-3; V: TRBV5-1; size: .; CDR3: CASSSRTSGASTDTQYF; DNA: TGCGCCAGCAGCTCGAGGACTAGCGGGGCTAGCACAGATACGCAGTATTTT
D: TRBD2; J: TRBJ2-3; V: TRBV7-6; size: many; CDR3: CASSSGGGSADTQYF; DNA: TGTGCCAGCAGCTCGGGGGGGGGATCCGCAGATACGCAGTATTTT
D: .; J: TRBJ1-2; V: TRBV6-5; size: .; CDR3: CASSYSGDSAYGYTF; DNA: TGTGCCAGCAGTTACTCGGGCGATTCCGCCTATGGCTACACCTTC
D: TRBD1; J: TRBJ1-4; V: TRBV7-9; size: .; CDR3: CASSSSTGRGEKLFF; DNA: TGTGCCAGCAGCTCATCGACAGGGCGAGGTGAAAAACTGTTTTTT
D: .; J: TRBJ1-5; V: TRBV4-3; size: .; CDR3: CASSQDSQTVAGPQHF; DNA: TGCGCCAGCAGCCAAGATTCACAGACGGTCGCGGGGCCCCAGCATTTT
D: TRBD1; J: TRBJ2-7; V: TRBV11-3; size: .; CDR3: CASSLETGGSEQYF; DNA: TGTGCCAGCAGCTTAGAAACAGGGGGCTCCGAGCAGTACTTC
D: TRBD2; J: TRBJ2-3; V: TRBV4-3; size: .; CDR3: CASSQDVRLAGPDTQYF; DNA: TGCGCCAGCAGCCAAGATGTAAGGCTAGCGGGGCCCGATACGCAGTATTTT
D: TRBD2; J: TRBJ2-2; V: TRBV7-3; size: .; CDR3: CASSSAQSGGPSGELFF; DNA: TGTGCCAGCAGCTCGGCTCAGAGCGGGGGGCCGAGCGGGGAGCTGTTTTTT
D: TRBD1; J: TRBJ1-5; V: TRBV15; size: .; CDR3: CATSRSGQGNQPQHF; DNA: TGTGCCACCAGCAGATCCGGACAGGGGAATCAGCCCCAGCATTTT
D: .; J: TRBJ2-1; V: TRBV19; size: .; CDR3: CASSRETAYNEQFF; DNA: TGTGCCAGTAGTAGAGAGACAGCCTACAATGAGCAGTTCTTC
D: .; J: TRBJ2-3; V: TRBV19; size: .; CDR3: CASSDGQGHSTDTQYF; DNA: TGTGCCAGTAGTGATGGGCAGGGGCATAGCACAGATACGCAGTATTTT
D: TRBD2; J: TRBJ2-1; V: TRBV6-5; size: .; CDR3: CASSSGGANEQFF; DNA: TGTGCCAGCAGTTCCGGGGGGGCCAATGAGCAGTTCTTC
D: TRBD2; J: TRBJ2-3; V: TRBV7-9; size: few; CDR3: CAVQAGGADTQYF; DNA: TGTGCCGTCCAAGCGGGGGGGGCAGATACGCAGTATTTT
D: TRBD1; J: TRBJ2-3; V: TRBV6-5; size: .; CDR3: CASSLGTGDTDTQYF; DNA: TGTGCCAGCAGCCTCGGGACAGGGGACACAGATACGCAGTATTTT
D: .; J: TRBJ1-2; V: TRBV19; size: few; CDR3: CASTPLQGPYGYTF; DNA: TGTGCCAGTACCCCCCTCCAGGGGCCCTATGGCTACACCTTC
D: TRBD1; J: TRBJ1-1; V: TRBV11-1; size: .; CDR3: CASGTAYTEAFF; DNA: TGTGCCAGCGGGACAGCTTACACTGAAGCTTTCTTT
D: .; J: TRBJ2-7; V: TRBV6-5; size: few; CDR3: CASSYSQEAHEQYF; DNA: TGTGCCAGCAGTTACTCCCAGGAGGCCCACGAGCAGTACTTC
D: TRBD1; J: TRBJ1-1; V: TRBV7-9; size: .; CDR3: CASSPPGTGETEAFF; DNA: TGTGCCAGCAGCCCGCCCGGGACAGGGGAAACTGAAGCTTTCTTT
D: .; J: TRBJ1-6; V: TRBV7-2; size: once; CDR3: CASSPAVNSPLHF; DNA: TGTGCCAGCAGCCCCGCGGTGAATTCACCCCTCCACTTT
D: .; J: TRBJ2-7; V: TRBV30; size: .; CDR3: CAWIMTGLMSEQYF; DNA: TGTGCCTGGATCATGACAGGCTTAATGAGCGAGCAGTACTTC
D: TRBD2; J: TRBJ2-7; V: TRBV9; size: .; CDR3: CASSVGPPISGGTYEQYF; DNA: TGTGCCAGCAGCGTAGGTCCCCCTATTAGCGGGGGTACGTACGAGCAGTACTTC
D: .; J: TRBJ1-1; V: TRBV4-1; size: once; CDR3: CASSRFHRVTEAFF; DNA: TGCGCCAGCAGCCGATTCCACAGGGTAACTGAAGCTTTCTTT